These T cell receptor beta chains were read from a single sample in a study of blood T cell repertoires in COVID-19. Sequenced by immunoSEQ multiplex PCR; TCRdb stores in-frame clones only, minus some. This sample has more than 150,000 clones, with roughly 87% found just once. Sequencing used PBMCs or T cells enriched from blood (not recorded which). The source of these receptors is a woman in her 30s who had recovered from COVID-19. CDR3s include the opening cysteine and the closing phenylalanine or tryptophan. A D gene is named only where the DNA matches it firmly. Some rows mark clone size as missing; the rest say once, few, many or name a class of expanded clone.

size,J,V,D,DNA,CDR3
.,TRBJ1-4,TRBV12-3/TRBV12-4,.,TGTGCCAGCAGACGGGGAGCTAATGAAAAACTGTTTTTT,CASRRGANEKLFF
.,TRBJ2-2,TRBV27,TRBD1,TGTGCCAGCAGACCGTGGACAGGGGGCGAAACCGGGGAGCTGTTTTTT,CASRPWTGGETGELFF
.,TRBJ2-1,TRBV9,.,TGTGCCAGCAGCGACAACCCGGGGATAGCGGCCTACAATGAGCAGTTCTTC,CASSDNPGIAAYNEQFF
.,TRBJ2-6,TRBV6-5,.,TGTGCCAGCAGGAGGCTTGGGGCGGCCAACGTCCTGACTTTC,CASRRLGAANVLTF
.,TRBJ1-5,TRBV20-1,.,TGCAGTGCTAGTAAGCCTAATCAGCCCCAGCATTTT,CSASKPNQPQHF
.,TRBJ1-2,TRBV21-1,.,TGTGCCAGCGCTCGGGGGGACTATGGCTACACCTTC,CASARGDYGYTF
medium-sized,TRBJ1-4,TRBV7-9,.,TGTGCCAGCAGCTTAGGAGACAGTAATGAAAAACTGTTTTTT,CASSLGDSNEKLFF
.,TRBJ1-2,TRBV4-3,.,TGCGCCAGCAGCCAAGACTGGTCTAGCGGGGGGTTGGCTAACTATGGCTACACCTTC,CASSQDWSSGGLANYGYTF
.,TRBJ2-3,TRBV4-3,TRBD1,TGCGCCAGCAGCCAAGATCCCCCCGACAGGGGATACACAGATACGCAGTATTTT,CASSQDPPDRGYTDTQYF
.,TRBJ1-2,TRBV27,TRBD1,TGTGCCAGCAGTCCCCCCGGACAGGGGTTTCGCGGCTACACCTTC,CASSPPGQGFRGYTF
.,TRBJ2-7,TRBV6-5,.,TGTGCCAGCAGTCCTAGGGGGAAAAGCCCCTACGAGCAGTACTTC,CASSPRGKSPYEQYF
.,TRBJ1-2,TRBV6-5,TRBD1,TGTGCCAGCAGTTATTCTCGGGACAGCTATGGCTACACCTTC,CASSYSRDSYGYTF
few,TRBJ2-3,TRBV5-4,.,TGTGCCAGCAGCTTGACTCTGAGCACAGATACGCAGTATTTT,CASSLTLSTDTQYF
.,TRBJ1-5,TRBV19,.,TGTGCCAGTAGGACCCACTATAGCAATCAGCCCCAGCATTTT,CASRTHYSNQPQHF